These 19 T cell receptor beta chains were sequenced from one sample in a study of OX40 agonist ivuxolimab in advanced cancers. Sequencing was performed with immunoSEQ multiplex PCR; in TCRdb, only in-frame clones are kept and a portion is missing. Of 72,000 or so clones listed, just over 85% are singletons. The sequencing used CD4+ or CD8+ T cells sorted from blood, collected in a trial of the OX40 agonist ivuxolimab. Source of these receptors: an adult with an advanced solid tumor such as melanoma, head and neck, liver or kidney cancer.

Here the CDR3 DNA reads TGTGCCAGCAGTTTGAGGCGCACCTATGGCTACACCTTC. Translation: CASSLRRTYGYTF. The chain employs TRBV28 and TRBJ1-2; D is uncertain. CDR3 length: 13 residues. V lost 3 bases and J 4 bases, leaving 9 bases between the germline ends. Germline CDR1 and CDR2: MDHEN and SYDVKM.

V usage is TRBV6-5 and J usage is TRBJ1-5, with D maybe TRBD1 (5 bases). CDR1 is MNHEY and CDR2 is SVGAGI in the germline V gene. V was clipped by 6 bases and J by 0 bases, with 9 bases between them. The CDR3 consists of 14 residues. CDR3 DNA sequence: TGTGCCAGCAGGCAGGGAAATAGCAATCAGCCCCAGCATTTT. Encoded protein: CASRQGNSNQPQHF.

V is TRBV5-4 and J is TRBJ2-3; D is perhaps TRBD1 or TRBD2 (5 bases each). V lost 2 bases and J 7 bases, leaving 14 bases between the germline ends. The CDR3 extends over 14 amino acids. Germline loops: CDR1 SGHNT, CDR2 YYREEE (reference sequence). Here the CDR3 reads CASSFGGWLNTQYF. Here the CDR3 DNA reads TGTGCCAGCAGCTTTGGGGGATGGCTGAATACGCAGTATTTT.

The chain carries TRBV5-8 and TRBJ2-3, with 8 bases aligning to TRBD1. The V segment lost 6 bases and the J segment 4 bases; nucleotides outside the gene matches: 7. CDR3 length equals 14 residues. CDR1 is SGHTS, CDR2 YDEGEE, per germline. The CDR3 DNA reads TGTGCCAGCAACCACGGACAGGGCCCAGATACGCAGTATTTT. Its protein is CASNHGQGPDTQYF.

This chain joins TRBV15 and TRBJ1-5, with D possibly being TRBD1 (5 bases). The V gene's germline CDR1 is LNHNV and CDR2 YYDKDF (reference sequence). The CDR3 is made up of 15 amino acids. Trimming stripped 7 bases from V and 4 bases from J, with 17 bases between. CDR3 DNA sequence: TGTGCCACCACCACAGGTGCAAGCAGGAATCAGCCCCAGCATTTT. This gives the protein CATTTGASRNQPQHF.

The chain recombines TRBV9 with TRBJ2-3; TRBD2 matches 9 bases. Germline lookup yields CDR1 SGDLS and CDR2 YYNGEE. The CDR3 spans 17 residues. The trim removed 0 bases at V and 4 bases at J, leaving 9 bases unmatched. The CDR3 coding sequence is TGTGCCAGCAGCGTAGTCGGCGGGGGGGCTCTCCCAGATACGCAGTATTTT. Amino acids: CASSVVGGGALPDTQYF.

V usage is TRBV29-1 and J usage is TRBJ2-1; 8 bases map to TRBD2. The germline V gene has CDR1 SQVTM and CDR2 ANQGSEA. The ends lost 4 bases at V and 4 bases at J; junction bases unmatched: 6. This CDR3 is 14 amino acids long. CDR3 protein: CSVVITSGYNEQFF. CDR3 DNA: TGCAGCGTTGTGATTACTAGCGGATACAATGAGCAGTTCTTC.

The CDR3: CASSYEMATTDTQYF. In nucleotides, the CDR3 is TGTGCCAGCAGTTATGAGATGGCGACCACAGATACGCAGTATTTT. The V gene is TRBV6-5, the J gene TRBJ2-3; D remains unclear. Germline loops: CDR1 MNHEY, CDR2 SVGAGI. This CDR3 is 15 amino acids long. V dropped 3 bases and J dropped 2 bases, with 12 bases sitting between them.

This chain uses TRBV7-4 with TRBJ1-1, with D possibly being TRBD1 (6 bases). This CDR3 is 15 amino acids long. Germline CDR1 is SGHVT and CDR2 is SQSDAQ. V was clipped by 5 bases and J by 6 bases, with 19 bases between them. CDR3 DNA: TGTGCCAGCAGCCCGACCCATAACAGGGAATCTGAAGCTTTCTTT. Its translation is CASSPTHNRESEAFF. Filled out from reference TRBV7-4 and TRBJ1-1, the complete variable domain reads GAGVSQSPRYKVAKRGRDVALRCDSISGHVTLYWYRQTLGQGSEVLTYSQSDAQRDKSGRPSGRFSAERPERSVSTLKIQRTEQGDSAVYLCASSPTHNRESEAFFGQGTRLTVV.

V gene TRBV4-3 combines with J gene TRBJ2-7, with 12 bases lining up with TRBD2. From germline, CDR1 is LGHNA and CDR2 YSLEER. V lost 0 bases and J lost 2; bases outside the gene matches: 5. The CDR3 length is 17 residues. The CDR3 is CASSQDRTSGVAYEQYF. DNA of the CDR3: TGCGCCAGCAGCCAAGATAGGACTAGCGGGGTAGCCTACGAGCAGTACTTC.

V usage is TRBV7-2 and J usage is TRBJ1-1, with 7 bases aligning to TRBD1. V shed 4 bases, J shed 6 bases, and the junction held 5 bases outside the gene matches. This CDR3 is 13 amino acids long. From germline, CDR1 is SGHTA and CDR2 FQGNSA. CDR3 DNA sequence: TGTGCCAGCAGCTCCCAGGGGGGAGCTGAAGCTTTCTTT. It encodes CASSSQGGAEAFF. Together with reference TRBV7-2 and TRBJ1-1, the CDR3 gives the full variable domain: GAGVSQSPSNKVTEKGKDVELRCDPISGHTALYWYRQSLGQGLEFLIYFQGNSAPDKSGLPSDRFSAERTGGSVSTLTIQRTQQEDSAVYLCASSSQGGAEAFFGQGTRLTVV.

This sequence joins TRBV6-1 and TRBJ2-3; unclear D gene. Germline V gives CDR1 MNHNS, CDR2 SASEGT. The CDR3 consists of 11 residues. Between the trimmed V and J ends, which lost 8 bases and 7 bases, there was a span of 10 bases. The CDR3 spells CASSKGHTQYF. The CDR3 nucleotides read TGTGCCAGCTCAAAGGGCCATACGCAGTATTTT.

The rearrangement joins TRBV29-1 to TRBJ1-2; a possible D gene is TRBD1 (5 bases). The CDR3 loop spans 14 amino acids. Germline values: CDR1 SQVTM, CDR2 ANQGSEA. V shed 2 bases and J shed 8 bases, with 18 bases lying between them. CDR3 loop: CSVESRDGSVGYTF. CDR3 in DNA: TGCAGCGTTGAATCCCGGGACGGGTCTGTAGGCTACACCTTC.

V is TRBV4-3 and J is TRBJ2-4, with TRBD1 identical over 7 bases. The CDR3 has 16 residues. From germline, CDR1 is LGHNA and CDR2 YSLEER. V gave up 4 bases and J gave up 7 bases; unmatched junction bases: 13. The CDR3 loop reads CASSPLLTGVGNIQYF. As DNA, the CDR3 is TGCGCCAGCAGCCCTCTCTTAACAGGGGTTGGGAACATTCAGTACTTC.

The chain combines TRBV6-5 with TRBJ1-4; the D gene is possibly TRBD1 (5 bases). CDR1 MNHEY and CDR2 SVGAGI come from the germline V gene. The CDR3 is 13 amino acids. V lost 0 bases, J lost 10 bases, and 9 bases lay in between. The CDR3 sequence: CASSYSGRLKLFF. CDR3 nucleotides: TGTGCCAGCAGTTACTCGGGACGGCTAAAACTGTTTTTT.

V gene TRBV28 combines with J gene TRBJ2-2, with TRBD2 matching 8 bases. V lost 5 bases to trimming and J lost 1 base; unmatched junction nucleotides: 6. CDR3 length: 16 residues. Germline V gene lookup returns CDR1 MDHEN and CDR2 SYDVKM. The CDR3 DNA is TGTGCCAGCAGTCCCGGGGGGGTGGGGAACACCGGGGAGCTGTTTTTT. Protein sequence: CASSPGGVGNTGELFF.

The V gene is TRBV5-1, the J gene TRBJ2-5; D is undetermined. V shed 4 bases and J shed 5 bases, with 21 bases lying between them. The length of the CDR3 is 16 residues. The germline V gene has CDR1 SGHRS and CDR2 YFSETQ. CDR3 coding DNA: TGCGCCAGCAGCCGTAGGGCCGACCCTCGGATGGAGACCCAGTACTTC. Protein product: CASSRRADPRMETQYF. Using reference TRBV5-1 and TRBJ2-5 for the parts outside the CDR3, the full variable domain is KAGVTQTPRYLIKTRGQQVTLSCSPISGHRSVSWYQQTPGQGLQFLFEYFSETQRNKGNFPGRFSGRQFSNSRSEMNVSTLELGDSALYLCASSRRADPRMETQYFGPGTRLLVL.

This chain connects TRBV7-3 to TRBJ2-5; the D is unclear. Trimming stripped 2 bases from V and 1 base from J, with 11 bases between. CDR1 SGHTA and CDR2 FQGTGA come from the germline V gene. This CDR3 is 15 amino acids long. The CDR3 reads CASSLGVQFQETQYF. The CDR3 DNA sequence: TGTGCCAGCAGCTTAGGGGTCCAGTTCCAAGAGACCCAGTACTTC. Based on the CDR3 plus reference TRBV7-3 and TRBJ2-5, the full variable domain is GAGVSQTPSNKVTEKGKYVELRCDPISGHTALYWYRQSLGQGPEFLIYFQGTGAADDSGLPNDRFFAVRPEGSVSTLKIQRTERGDSAVYLCASSLGVQFQETQYFGPGTRLLVL.

The chain carries TRBV5-1 and TRBJ1-5; 9 bases are a match to TRBD1. This CDR3 has 14 amino acids. V lost 4 bases and J lost 3; bases outside the gene matches: 2. Germline V gives CDR1 SGHRS, CDR2 YFSETQ. CDR3 sequence reads: CASSGTGNNQPQHF. CDR3 sequence (DNA): TGCGCCAGCAGCGGGACAGGGAACAATCAGCCCCAGCATTTT.